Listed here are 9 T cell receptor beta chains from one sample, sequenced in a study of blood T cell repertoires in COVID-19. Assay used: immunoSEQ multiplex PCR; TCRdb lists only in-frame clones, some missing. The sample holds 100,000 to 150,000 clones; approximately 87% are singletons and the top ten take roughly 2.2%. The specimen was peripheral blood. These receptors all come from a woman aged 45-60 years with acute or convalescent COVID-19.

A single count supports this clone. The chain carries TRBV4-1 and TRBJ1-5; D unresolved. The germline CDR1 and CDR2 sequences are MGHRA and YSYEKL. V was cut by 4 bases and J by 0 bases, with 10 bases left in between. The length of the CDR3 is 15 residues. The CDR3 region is CASSRGFDSNQPQHF. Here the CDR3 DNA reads TGCGCCAGCAGCCGTGGCTTTGATAGCAATCAGCCCCAGCATTTT.

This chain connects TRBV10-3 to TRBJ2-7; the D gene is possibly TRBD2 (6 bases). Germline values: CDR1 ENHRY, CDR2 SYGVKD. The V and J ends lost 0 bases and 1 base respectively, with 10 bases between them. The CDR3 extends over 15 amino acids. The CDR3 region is CAISESAGTSYEQYF. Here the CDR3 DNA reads TGTGCCATCAGTGAGTCCGCAGGGACTTCCTACGAGCAGTACTTC.

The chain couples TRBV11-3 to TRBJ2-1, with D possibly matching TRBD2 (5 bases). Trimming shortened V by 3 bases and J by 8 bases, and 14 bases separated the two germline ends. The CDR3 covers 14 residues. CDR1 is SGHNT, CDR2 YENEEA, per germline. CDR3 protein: CASSLRAANYEQFF. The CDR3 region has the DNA TGTGCCAGCAGCTTGCGGGCCGCAAACTATGAGCAGTTCTTC.

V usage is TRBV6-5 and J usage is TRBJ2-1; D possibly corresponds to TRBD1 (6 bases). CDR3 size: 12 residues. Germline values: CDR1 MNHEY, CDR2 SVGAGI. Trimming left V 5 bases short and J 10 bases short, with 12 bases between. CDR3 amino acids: CASSINRAEQFF. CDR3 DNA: TGTGCCAGCAGTATAAACAGGGCCGAGCAGTTCTTC.

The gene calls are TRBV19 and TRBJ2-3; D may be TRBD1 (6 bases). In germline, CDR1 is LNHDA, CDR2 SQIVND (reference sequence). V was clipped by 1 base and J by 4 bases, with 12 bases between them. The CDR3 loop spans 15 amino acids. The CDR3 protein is CASSIGVRGPDTQYF. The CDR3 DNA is TGTGCCAGTAGTATAGGGGTCAGGGGCCCAGATACGCAGTATTTT.

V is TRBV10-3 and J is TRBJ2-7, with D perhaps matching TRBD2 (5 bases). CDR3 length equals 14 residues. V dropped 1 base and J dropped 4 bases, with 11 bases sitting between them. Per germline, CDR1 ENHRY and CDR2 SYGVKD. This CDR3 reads CAISELAGPYEQYF. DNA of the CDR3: TGTGCCATCAGTGAGTTGGCGGGTCCGTACGAGCAGTACTTC.

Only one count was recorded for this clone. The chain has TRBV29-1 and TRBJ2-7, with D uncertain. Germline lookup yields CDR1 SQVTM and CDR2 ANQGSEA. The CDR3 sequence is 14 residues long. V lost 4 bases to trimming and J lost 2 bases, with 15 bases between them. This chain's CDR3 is CSVGLLHQTYEQYF. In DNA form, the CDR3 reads TGCAGCGTTGGCCTTTTACACCAGACCTACGAGCAGTACTTC.

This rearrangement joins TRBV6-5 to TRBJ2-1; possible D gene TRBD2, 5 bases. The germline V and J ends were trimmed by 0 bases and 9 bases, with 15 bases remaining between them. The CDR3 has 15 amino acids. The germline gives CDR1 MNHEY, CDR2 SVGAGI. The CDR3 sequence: CASSYSSPPEVEQFF. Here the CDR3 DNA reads TGTGCCAGCAGTTACTCGAGTCCCCCGGAGGTTGAGCAGTTCTTC.

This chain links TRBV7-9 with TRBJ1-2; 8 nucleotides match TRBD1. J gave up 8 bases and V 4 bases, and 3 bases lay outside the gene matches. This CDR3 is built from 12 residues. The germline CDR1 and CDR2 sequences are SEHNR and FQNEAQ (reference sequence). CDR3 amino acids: CASSYGQGGYTF. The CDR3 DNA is TGTGCCAGCAGCTACGGACAGGGCGGCTACACCTTC.